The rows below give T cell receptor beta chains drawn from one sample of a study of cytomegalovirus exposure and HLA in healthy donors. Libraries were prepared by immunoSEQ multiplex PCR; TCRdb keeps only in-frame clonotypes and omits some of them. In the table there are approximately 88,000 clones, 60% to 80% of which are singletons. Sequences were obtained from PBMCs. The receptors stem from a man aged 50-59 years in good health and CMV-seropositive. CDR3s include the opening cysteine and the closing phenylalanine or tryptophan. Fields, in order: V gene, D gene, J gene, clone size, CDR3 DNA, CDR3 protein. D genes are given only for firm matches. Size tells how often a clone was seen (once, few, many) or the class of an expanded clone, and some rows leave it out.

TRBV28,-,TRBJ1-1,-,TGTGCCAGCAGCCCTTTTCGGGATGGCGCTGAAGCTTTCTTT,CASSPFRDGAEAFF
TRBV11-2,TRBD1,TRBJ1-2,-,TGTGCCAGCAGCCGGGACAGCGCGGGCTACACCTTC,CASSRDSAGYTF
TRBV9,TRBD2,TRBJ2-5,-,TGTGCCAGCAGCGTGGGAGCGGGGGGGCCCCCAGAGACCCAGTACTTC,CASSVGAGGPPETQYF
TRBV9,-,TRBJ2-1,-,TGTGCCAGCAGCGCATCCGGAGGAATTAGTGAGCAGTTCTTC,CASSASGGISEQFF
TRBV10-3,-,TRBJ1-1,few,TGTGCCATCAACCAAGGGGCTAACACTGAAGCTTTCTTT,CAINQGANTEAFF
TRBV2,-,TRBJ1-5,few,TGTGCCAGCAGTGAAGCCCAATATCAGCCCCAGCATTTT,CASSEAQYQPQHF
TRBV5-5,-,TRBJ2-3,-,TGTGCCAGCAGTCAAGCCGGGGTGTTCGATACGCAGTATTTT,CASSQAGVFDTQYF
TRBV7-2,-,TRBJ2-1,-,TGTGCCAGCAGCTTAAGTCCGAGGGAGCAGTTCTTC,CASSLSPREQFF
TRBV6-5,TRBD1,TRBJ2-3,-,TGTGCCAGCAGCGCCCTTGGACAGGCAGATACGCAGTATTTT,CASSALGQADTQYF
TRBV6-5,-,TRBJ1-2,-,TGTGCCAGCAGTTACTCTCGGCAGGGAGGCTATGGCTACACCTTC,CASSYSRQGGYGYTF
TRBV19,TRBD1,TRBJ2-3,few,TGTGCCAGTAGTTTCGGACAGGTCGGGGATACGCAGTATTTT,CASSFGQVGDTQYF
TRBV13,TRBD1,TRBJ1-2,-,TGTGCCAGCAGCTTAGGGGCAGGGGGCATTGATGGCTACACCTTC,CASSLGAGGIDGYTF
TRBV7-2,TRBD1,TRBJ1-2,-,TGTGCCAGCAGCTTAGATCAGCGCAGGGGGCTGGGCGGCTATGGCTACACCTTC,CASSLDQRRGLGGYGYTF
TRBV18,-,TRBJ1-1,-,TGTGCCAGCTCATCGGACAGGAACACTGAAGCTTTCTTT,CASSSDRNTEAFF
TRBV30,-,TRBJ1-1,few,TGTGCCTGGAGTGAACAGGGTAACACTGAAGCTTTCTTT,CAWSEQGNTEAFF
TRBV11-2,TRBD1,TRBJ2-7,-,TGTGCCAGCAGCACCCGGGACAGGGGCGGGTACGAGCAGTACTTC,CASSTRDRGGYEQYF
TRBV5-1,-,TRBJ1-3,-,TGCGCCAGCAGCTTGTTGGAGGGGGGAAACACCATATATTTT,CASSLLEGGNTIYF
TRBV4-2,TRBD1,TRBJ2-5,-,TGTGCCAGCAGCCAACCGTGGACAGGAGAAGAGACCCAGTACTTC,CASSQPWTGEETQYF
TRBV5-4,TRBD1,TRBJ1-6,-,TGTGCCAGCAGCCCGGACAGGGTCGGCTCACCCCTCCACTTT,CASSPDRVGSPLHF
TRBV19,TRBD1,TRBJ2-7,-,TGTGCCAGTAGTTCACGGACAGGGGGGACCTACGAGCAGTACTTC,CASSSRTGGTYEQYF
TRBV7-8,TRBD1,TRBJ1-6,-,TGTGCCAGCAGCCCCGGGACAGGGGGCCAGGTACCCCTCCACTTT,CASSPGTGGQVPLHF
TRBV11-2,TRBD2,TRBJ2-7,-,TGTGCCAGCAGCTTTCCGGCTAGCGGGTTATACGAGCAGTACTTC,CASSFPASGLYEQYF
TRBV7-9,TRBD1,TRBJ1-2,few,TGTGCCAGCAGCTCCACCCGGACAGGGGGCTATGGCTACACCTTC,CASSSTRTGGYGYTF
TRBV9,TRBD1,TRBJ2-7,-,TGTGCCAGCAGCCCGGGACAGGGTCTCTACGAGCAGTACTTC,CASSPGQGLYEQYF
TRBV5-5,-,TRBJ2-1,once,TGTGCCAGCAGCTTGGCCGTTATTGGCCACAATGAGCAGTTCTTC,CASSLAVIGHNEQFF
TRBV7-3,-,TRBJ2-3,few,TGTGCCAGCAGCTTAGCAGGGGTGAGCACAGATACGCAGTATTTT,CASSLAGVSTDTQYF
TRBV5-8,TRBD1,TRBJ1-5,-,TGTGCCAGCAGCTGGGGACAGGGCAATCAGCCCCAGCATTTT,CASSWGQGNQPQHF
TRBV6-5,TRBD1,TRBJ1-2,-,TGTGCCAGCAGTTACGGCGGGACAGTCTCTAACTATGGCTACACCTTC,CASSYGGTVSNYGYTF
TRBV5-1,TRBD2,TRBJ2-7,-,TGCGCCAGCACCCCAGGACTAGGCAAGGCCTACGAGCAGTACTTC,CASTPGLGKAYEQYF
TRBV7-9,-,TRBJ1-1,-,TGTGCCAGCAGCTTCGGTAAGAACACTGAAGCTTTCTTT,CASSFGKNTEAFF
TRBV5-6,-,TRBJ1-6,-,TGTGCCAGCAGCTTCGGCAGGTCATCCCGACCCCTCCACTTT,CASSFGRSSRPLHF
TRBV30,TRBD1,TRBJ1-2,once,TGTGCCTGGAGTGGTCAGGGGGCAGGGGGCTACACCTTC,CAWSGQGAGGYTF
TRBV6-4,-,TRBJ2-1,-,TGTGCCAGCAGTGTACAGGGTCCACACAATGAGCAGTTCTTC,CASSVQGPHNEQFF
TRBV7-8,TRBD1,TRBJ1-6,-,TGTGCCAGCAGCTTAGCGGGACAGGGGTGGGTCGATTCACCCCTCAACTTT,CASSLAGQGWVDSPLNF
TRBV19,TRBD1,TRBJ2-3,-,TGTGCCAGCTTAGACAGGGGCGTCCGGGATACGCAGTATTTT,CASLDRGVRDTQYF
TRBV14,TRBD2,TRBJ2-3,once,TGTGCCAGCAGCCGGGGGGGAAGCACAGATACGCAGTATTTT,CASSRGGSTDTQYF
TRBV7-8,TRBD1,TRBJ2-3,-,TGTGCCAGCAGTCGAGGACAGGGGACAGATACGCAGTATTTT,CASSRGQGTDTQYF
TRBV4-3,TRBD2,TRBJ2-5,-,TGCGCCAGCAGCCAAGATTTTTTGGTGGGGACTACTGGGACCCAGTACTTC,CASSQDFLVGTTGTQYF
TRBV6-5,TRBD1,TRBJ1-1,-,TGTGCCAGCAGTCGGGACAGTCTGAACACTGAAGCTTTCTTT,CASSRDSLNTEAFF
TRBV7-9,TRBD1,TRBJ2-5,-,TGTGCCAGCAGCTCGTCCCGGGACAGGGGAGAGACCCAGTACTTC,CASSSSRDRGETQYF
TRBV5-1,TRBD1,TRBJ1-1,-,TGCGCCAGCAGCCTGACAGGGCTGTACACTGAAGCTTTCTTT,CASSLTGLYTEAFF
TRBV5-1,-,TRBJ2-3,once,TGCGCCAGCAGCAAAACAAGGTCAGACTCTAGCACAGATACGCAGTATTTT,CASSKTRSDSSTDTQYF
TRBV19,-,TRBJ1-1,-,TGTGCCAGTAACCGGGGGAACACTGAAGCTTTCTTT,CASNRGNTEAFF
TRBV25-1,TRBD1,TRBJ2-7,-,TGTGCCAGCAGCCCCGGGGACAGGGGGAGGCCCTACGAGCAGTACTTC,CASSPGDRGRPYEQYF
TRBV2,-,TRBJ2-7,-,TGTGCCAGCAGTGAAGCTTTGGGGGCAGGGAAATACGAGCAGTACTTC,CASSEALGAGKYEQYF
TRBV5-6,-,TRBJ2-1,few,TGTGCCAGCAGCTTGGAAGTCGGCTCCTACAATGAGCAGTTCTTC,CASSLEVGSYNEQFF
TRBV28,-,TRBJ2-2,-,TGTGCCAGCAGTTTTGGAGGGACGAACACCGGGGAGCTGTTTTTT,CASSFGGTNTGELFF
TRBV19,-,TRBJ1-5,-,TGTGCCGCCGCGGAGGGGCTTGTTAGTAGCAATCAGCCCCAGCATTTT,CAAAEGLVSSNQPQHF